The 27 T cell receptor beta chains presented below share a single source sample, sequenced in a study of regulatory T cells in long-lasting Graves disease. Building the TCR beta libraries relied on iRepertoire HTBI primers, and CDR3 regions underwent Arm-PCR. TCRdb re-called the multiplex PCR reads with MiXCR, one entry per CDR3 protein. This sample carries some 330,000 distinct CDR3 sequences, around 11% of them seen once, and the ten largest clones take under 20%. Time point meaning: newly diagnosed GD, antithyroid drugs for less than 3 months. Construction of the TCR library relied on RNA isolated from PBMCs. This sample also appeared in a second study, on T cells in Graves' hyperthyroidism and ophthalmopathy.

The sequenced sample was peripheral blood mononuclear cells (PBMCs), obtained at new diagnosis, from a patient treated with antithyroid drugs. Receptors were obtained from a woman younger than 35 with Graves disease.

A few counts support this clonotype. The CDR3 region is CASSRTSGRARAGELFF. CDR3 coding DNA: TGTGCCAGTAGCCGGACTAGCGGGAGGGCCAGGGCCGGGGAGCTGTTTTTT. The chain has TRBV19 and TRBJ2-2; 15 positions match TRBD2. CDR3 length: 17 residues. Germline V gene data show CDR1 as LNHDA and CDR2 as SQIVND (reference sequence). V shed 6 bases, J shed 6 bases, and the junction held 8 bases outside the gene matches. Using reference TRBV19 and TRBJ2-2 for the parts outside the CDR3, the full variable domain is DGGITQSPKYLFRKEGQNVTLSCEQNLNHDAMYWYRQDPGQGLRLIYYSQIVNDFQKGDIAEGYSVSREKKESFPLTVTSAQKNPTAFYLCASSRTSGRARAGELFFGEGSRLTVL.

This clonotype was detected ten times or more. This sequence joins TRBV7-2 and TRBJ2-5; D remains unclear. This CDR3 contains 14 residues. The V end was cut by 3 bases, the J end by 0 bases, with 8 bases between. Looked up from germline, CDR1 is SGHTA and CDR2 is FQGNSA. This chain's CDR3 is CASSFRPYQETQYF. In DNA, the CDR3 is TGTGCCAGCAGCTTCCGACCGTACCAAGAGACCCAGTACTTC.

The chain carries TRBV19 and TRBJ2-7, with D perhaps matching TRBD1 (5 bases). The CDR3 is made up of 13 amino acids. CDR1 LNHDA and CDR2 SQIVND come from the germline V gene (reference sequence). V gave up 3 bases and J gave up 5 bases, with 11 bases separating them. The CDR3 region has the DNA TGTGCCAGTAGTATCCAGGGTCCGCACGAGCAGTACTTC. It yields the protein CASSIQGPHEQYF.

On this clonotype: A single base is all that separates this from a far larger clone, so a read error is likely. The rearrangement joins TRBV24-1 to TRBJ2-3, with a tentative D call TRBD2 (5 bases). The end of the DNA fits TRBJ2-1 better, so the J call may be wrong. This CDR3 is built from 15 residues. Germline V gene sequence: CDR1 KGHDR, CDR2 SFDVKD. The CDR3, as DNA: TGTGCCACCAGTGATCCGGGGAAGCGCGCTGACGAGCAGTTCTTC. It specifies CATSDPGKRADEQFF.

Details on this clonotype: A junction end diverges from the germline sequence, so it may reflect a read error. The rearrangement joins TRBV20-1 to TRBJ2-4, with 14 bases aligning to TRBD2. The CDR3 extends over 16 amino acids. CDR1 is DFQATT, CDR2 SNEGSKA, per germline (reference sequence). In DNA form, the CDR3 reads TGCAGTGCGGAAATGACTAGCGGGAGGGCCAGGTTGATTCAGCACTTC. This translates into CSAEMTSGRARLIQHF.

DNA of the CDR3: TGTGCCAGCAGTCACACAGGGACGAACTATGGCTACACCTTC. This gives the protein CASSHTGTNYGYTF. The rearrangement joins TRBV25-1 to TRBJ1-2, with D tentatively TRBD1 (6 bases). Germline V gives CDR1 MGHDK, CDR2 SYGVNS. Trimming shortened V by 5 bases and J by 2 bases, and 12 bases separated the two germline ends. CDR3 length: 14 residues.

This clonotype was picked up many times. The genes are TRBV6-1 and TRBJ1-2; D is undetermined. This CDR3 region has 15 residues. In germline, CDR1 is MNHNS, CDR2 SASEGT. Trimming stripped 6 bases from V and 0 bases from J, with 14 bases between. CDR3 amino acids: CASSPSAKANYGYTF. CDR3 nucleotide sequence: TGTGCCAGCAGCCCTAGCGCCAAGGCTAACTATGGCTACACCTTC.

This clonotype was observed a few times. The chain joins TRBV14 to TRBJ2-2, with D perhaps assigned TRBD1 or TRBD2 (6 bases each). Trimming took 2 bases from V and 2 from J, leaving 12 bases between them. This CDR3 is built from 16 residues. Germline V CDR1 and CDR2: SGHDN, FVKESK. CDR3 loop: CASSQLSGGNTGELFF. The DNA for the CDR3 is TGTGCCAGCAGCCAATTGTCCGGGGGCAACACCGGGGAGCTGTTTTTT.

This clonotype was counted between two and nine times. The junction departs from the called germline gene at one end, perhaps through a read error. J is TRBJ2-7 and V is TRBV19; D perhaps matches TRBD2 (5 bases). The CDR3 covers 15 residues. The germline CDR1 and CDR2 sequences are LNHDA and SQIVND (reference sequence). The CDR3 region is CASGNHRGFPYEQCF. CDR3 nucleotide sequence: TGTGCCAGTGGGAACCACAGAGGGTTCCCCTACGAGCAGTGCTTC.

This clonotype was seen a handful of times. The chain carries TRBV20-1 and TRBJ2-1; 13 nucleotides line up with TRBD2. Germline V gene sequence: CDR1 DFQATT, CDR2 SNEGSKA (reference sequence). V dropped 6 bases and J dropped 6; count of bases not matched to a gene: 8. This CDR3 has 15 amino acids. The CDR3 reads CSASTSGRAPNEQFF. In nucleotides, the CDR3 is TGCAGTGCCAGCACTAGCGGGAGGGCCCCCAATGAGCAGTTCTTC.

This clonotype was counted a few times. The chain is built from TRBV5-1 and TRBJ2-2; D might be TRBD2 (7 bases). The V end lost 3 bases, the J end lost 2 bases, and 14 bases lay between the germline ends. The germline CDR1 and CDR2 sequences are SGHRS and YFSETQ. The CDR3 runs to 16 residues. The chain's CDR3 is CASSSSRGANTGELFF. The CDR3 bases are TGCGCCAGCAGCTCGAGCCGGGGGGCCAACACCGGGGAGCTGTTTTTT.

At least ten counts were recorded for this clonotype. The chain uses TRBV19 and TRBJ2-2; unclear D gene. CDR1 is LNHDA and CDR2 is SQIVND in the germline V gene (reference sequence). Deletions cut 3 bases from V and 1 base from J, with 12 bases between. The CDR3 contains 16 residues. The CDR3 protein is CASSIAARWNTGELFF. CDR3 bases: TGTGCCAGTAGTATCGCGGCAAGATGGAACACCGGGGAGCTGTTTTTT.

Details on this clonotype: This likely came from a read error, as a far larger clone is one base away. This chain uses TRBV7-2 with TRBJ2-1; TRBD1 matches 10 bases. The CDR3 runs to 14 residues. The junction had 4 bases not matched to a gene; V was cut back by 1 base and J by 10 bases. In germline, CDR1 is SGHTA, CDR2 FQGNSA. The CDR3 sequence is CASSLEGQGYEQFF. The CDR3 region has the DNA TGTGCCAGCAGCTTAGAGGGACAGGGGTACGAGCAGTTCTTC.

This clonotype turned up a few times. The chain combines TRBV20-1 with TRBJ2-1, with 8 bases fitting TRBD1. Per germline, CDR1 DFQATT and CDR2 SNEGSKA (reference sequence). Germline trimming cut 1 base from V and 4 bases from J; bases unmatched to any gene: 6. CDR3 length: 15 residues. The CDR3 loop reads CSARGRQGRYNEQFF. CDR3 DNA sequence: TGCAGTGCTAGAGGACGACAGGGGAGGTACAATGAGCAGTTCTTC.

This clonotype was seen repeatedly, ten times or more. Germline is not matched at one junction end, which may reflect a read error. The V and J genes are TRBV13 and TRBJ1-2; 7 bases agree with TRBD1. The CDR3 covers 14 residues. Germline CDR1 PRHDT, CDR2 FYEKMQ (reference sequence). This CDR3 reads CASSWTGLGYGYTF. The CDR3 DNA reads TGCGCCAGCAGCTGGACAGGTCTTGGCTATGGCTACACCTTC.

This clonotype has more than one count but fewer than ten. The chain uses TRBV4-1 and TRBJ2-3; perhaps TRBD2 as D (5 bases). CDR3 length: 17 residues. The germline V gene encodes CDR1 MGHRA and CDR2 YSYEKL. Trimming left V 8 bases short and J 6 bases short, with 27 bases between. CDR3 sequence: CASRTLGPRDRRDTQYF. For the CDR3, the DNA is TGCGCCAGCCGCACTTTAGGACCGAGGGATCGACGTGATACGCAGTATTTT.

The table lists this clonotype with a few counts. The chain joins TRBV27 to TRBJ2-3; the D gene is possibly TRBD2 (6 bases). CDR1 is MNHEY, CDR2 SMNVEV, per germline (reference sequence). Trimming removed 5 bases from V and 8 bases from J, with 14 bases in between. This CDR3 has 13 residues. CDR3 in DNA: TGTGCCAGCAGTACTAGGAGGGGCGGTACGCAGTATTTT. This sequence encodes CASSTRRGGTQYF.

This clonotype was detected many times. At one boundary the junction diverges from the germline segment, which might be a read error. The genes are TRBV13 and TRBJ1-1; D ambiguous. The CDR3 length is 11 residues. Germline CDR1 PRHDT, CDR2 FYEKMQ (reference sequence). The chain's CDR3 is CASSLLRTHQF. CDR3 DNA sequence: TGTGCCAGCAGCCTCCTCCGGACTCACCAATTT.

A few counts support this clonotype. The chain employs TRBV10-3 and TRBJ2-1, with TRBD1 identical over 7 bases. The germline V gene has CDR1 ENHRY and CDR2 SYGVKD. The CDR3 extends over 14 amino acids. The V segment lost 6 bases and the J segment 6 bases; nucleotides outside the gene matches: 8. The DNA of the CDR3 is TGTGCCATCAGAGACAGGGTGTTAGGCAATGAGCAGTTCTTC. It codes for CAIRDRVLGNEQFF.

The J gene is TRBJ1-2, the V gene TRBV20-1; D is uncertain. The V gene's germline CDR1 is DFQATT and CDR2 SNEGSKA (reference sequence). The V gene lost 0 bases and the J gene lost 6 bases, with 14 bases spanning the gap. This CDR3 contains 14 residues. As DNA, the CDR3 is TGCAGTGCTAGAGATCGAATGGAGCTGCATGGCTACACCTTC. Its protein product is CSARDRMELHGYTF.

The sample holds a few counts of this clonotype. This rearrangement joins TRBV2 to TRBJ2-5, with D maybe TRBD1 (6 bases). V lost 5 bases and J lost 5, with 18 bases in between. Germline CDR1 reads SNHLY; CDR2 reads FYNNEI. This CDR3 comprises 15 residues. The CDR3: CASSQGFEPAETQYF. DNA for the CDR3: TGTGCCAGCAGTCAGGGGTTTGAGCCTGCGGAGACCCAGTACTTC.

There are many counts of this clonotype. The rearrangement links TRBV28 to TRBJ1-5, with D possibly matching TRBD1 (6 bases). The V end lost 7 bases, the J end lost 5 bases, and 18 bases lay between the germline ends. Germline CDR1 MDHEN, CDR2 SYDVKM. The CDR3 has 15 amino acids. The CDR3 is CASNTNREGYQPQHF. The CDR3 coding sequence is TGTGCCAGCAACACCAACAGGGAGGGTTATCAGCCCCAGCATTTT. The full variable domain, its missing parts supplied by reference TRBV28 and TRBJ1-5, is DVKVTQSSRYLVKRTGEKVFLECVQDMDHENMFWYRQDPGLGLRLIYFSYDVKMKEKGDIPEGYSVSREKKERFSLILESASTNQTSMYLCASNTNREGYQPQHFGDGTRLSIL.

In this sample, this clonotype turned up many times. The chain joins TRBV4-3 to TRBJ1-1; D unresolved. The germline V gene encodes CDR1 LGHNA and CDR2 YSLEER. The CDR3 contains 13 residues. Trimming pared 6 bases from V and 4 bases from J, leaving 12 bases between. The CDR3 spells CASSPKVGTEAFF. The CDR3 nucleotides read TGCGCCAGCAGTCCTAAGGTCGGCACTGAAGCTTTCTTT.

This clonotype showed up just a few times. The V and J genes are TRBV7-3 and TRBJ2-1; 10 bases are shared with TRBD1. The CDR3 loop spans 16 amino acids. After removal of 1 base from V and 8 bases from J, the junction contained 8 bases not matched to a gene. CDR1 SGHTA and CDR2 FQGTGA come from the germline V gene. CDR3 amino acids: CASSLRLGTGVDEQFF. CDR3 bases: TGTGCCAGCAGCTTAAGATTGGGGACAGGGGTCGATGAGCAGTTCTTC. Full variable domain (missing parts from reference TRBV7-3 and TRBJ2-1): GAGVSQTPSNKVTEKGKYVELRCDPISGHTALYWYRQSLGQGPEFLIYFQGTGAADDSGLPNDRFFAVRPEGSVSTLKIQRTERGDSAVYLCASSLRLGTGVDEQFFGPGTRLTVL.

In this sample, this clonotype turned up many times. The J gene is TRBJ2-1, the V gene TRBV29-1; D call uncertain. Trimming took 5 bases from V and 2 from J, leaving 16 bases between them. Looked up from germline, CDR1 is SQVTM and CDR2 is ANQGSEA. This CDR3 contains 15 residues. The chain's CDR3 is CSVPLINAPYNEQFF. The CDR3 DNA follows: TGCAGCGTTCCATTGATTAACGCGCCCTACAATGAGCAGTTCTTC.

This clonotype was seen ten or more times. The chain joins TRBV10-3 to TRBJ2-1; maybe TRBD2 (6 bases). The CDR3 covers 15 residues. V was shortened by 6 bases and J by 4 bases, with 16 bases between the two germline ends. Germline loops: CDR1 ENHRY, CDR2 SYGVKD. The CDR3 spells CAISVGAGKYNEQFF. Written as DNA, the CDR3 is TGTGCCATCAGCGTCGGGGCGGGGAAATACAATGAGCAGTTCTTC.

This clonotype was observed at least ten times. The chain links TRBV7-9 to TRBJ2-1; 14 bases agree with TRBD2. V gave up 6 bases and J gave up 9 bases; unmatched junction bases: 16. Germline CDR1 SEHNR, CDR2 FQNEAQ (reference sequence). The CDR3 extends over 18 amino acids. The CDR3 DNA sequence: TGTGCCAGCAGTCCCGGGACTAGCGGGAGTGCGGGTTTTATTGAGCAGTTCTTC. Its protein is CASSPGTSGSAGFIEQFF.